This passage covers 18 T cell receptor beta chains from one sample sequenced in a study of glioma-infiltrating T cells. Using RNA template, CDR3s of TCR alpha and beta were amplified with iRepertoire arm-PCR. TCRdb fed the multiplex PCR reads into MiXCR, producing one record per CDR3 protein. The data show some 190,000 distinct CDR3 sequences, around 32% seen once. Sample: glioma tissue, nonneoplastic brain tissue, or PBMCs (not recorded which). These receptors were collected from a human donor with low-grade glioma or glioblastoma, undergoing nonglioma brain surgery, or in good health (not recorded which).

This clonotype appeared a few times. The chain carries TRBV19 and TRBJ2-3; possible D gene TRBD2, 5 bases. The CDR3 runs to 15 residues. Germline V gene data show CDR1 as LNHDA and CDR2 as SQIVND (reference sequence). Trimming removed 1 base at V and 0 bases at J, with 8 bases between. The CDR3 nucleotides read TGTGCCAGTAGTATAGTACGGACTAGCACAGATACGCAGTATTTT. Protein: CASSIVRTSTDTQYF.

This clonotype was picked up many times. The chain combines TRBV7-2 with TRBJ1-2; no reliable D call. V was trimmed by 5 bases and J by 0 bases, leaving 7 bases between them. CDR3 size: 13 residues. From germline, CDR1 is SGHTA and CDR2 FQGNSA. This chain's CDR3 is CASSARSNYGYTF. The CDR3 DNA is TGTGCCAGCAGCGCAAGGTCTAACTATGGCTACACCTTC. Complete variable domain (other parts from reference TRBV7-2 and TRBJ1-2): GAGVSQSPSNKVTEKGKDVELRCDPISGHTALYWYRQSLGQGLEFLIYFQGNSAPDKSGLPSDRFSAERTGGSVSTLTIQRTQQEDSAVYLCASSARSNYGYTFGSGTRLTVV.

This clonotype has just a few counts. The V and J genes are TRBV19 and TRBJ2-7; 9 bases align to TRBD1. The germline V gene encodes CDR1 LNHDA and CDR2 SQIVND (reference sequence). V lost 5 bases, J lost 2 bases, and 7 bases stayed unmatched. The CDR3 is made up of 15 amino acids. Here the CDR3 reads CASSAYRDRAYEQYF. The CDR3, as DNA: TGTGCCAGTAGTGCCTACCGGGACAGGGCCTACGAGCAGTACTTC.

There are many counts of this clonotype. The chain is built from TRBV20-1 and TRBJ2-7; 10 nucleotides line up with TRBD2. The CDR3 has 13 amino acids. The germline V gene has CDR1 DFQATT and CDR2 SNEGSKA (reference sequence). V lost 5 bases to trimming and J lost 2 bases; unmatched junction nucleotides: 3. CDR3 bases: TGCAGTGCTGGACTAGCGGCCCCCTACGAGCAGTACTTC. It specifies CSAGLAAPYEQYF.

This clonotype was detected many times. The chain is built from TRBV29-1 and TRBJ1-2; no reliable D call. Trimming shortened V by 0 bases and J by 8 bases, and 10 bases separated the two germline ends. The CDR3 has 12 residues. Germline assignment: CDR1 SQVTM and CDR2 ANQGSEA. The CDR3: CSVEDPPEGYTF. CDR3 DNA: TGCAGCGTTGAAGACCCACCGGAAGGCTACACCTTC.

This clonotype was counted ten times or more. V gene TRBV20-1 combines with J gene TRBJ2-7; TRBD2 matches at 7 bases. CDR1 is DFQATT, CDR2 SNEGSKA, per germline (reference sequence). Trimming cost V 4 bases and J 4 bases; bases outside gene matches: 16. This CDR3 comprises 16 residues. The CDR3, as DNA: TGCAGTGCTACTTACCGCGGGAGCGATTTAATATACGAGCAGTACTTC. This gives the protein CSATYRGSDLIYEQYF.

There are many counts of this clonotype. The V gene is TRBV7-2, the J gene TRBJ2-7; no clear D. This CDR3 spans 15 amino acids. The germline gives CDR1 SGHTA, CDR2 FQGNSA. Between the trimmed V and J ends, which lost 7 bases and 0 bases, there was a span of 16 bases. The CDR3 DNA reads TGTGCCAGCACCCTCTACGGCGGAAGCTCCTACGAGCAGTACTTC. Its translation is CASTLYGGSSYEQYF.

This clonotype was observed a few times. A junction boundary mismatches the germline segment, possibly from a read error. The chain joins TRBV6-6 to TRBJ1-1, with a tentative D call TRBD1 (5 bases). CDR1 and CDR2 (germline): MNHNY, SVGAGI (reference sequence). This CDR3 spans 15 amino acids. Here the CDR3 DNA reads TGTGCCAGCAGTTACTCGGCAGGGTGGAACACTGAAGCTCTCTTT. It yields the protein CASSYSAGWNTEALF.

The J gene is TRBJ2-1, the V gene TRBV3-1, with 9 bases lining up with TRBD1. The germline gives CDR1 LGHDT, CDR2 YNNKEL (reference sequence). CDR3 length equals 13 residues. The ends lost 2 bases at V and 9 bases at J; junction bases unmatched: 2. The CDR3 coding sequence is TGTGCCAGCAGCCAAACAGGGGGCGGTGAGCAGTTCTTC. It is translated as CASSQTGGGEQFF.

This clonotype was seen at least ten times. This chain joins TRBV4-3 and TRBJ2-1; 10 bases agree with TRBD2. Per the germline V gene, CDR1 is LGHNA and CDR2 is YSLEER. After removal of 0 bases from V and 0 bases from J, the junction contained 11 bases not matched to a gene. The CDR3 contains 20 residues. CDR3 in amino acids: CASSQDGPAGGFGSYNEQFF. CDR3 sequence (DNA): TGCGCCAGCAGCCAAGATGGCCCAGCGGGAGGGTTTGGCTCCTACAATGAGCAGTTCTTC.

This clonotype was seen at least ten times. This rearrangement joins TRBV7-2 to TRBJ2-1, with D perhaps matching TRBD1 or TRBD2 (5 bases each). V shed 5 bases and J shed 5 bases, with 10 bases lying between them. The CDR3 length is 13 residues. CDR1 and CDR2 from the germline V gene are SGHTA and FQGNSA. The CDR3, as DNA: TGTGCCAGCAGCCAAGGGACCAACAATGAGCAGTTCTTC. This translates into CASSQGTNNEQFF.

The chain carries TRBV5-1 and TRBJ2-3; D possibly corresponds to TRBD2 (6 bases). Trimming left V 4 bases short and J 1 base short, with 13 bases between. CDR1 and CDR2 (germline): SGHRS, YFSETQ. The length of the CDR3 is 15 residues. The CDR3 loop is CASSPEGGGTDTQYF. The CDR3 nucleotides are TGCGCCAGCAGCCCGGAGGGAGGCGGCACAGATACGCAGTATTTT.

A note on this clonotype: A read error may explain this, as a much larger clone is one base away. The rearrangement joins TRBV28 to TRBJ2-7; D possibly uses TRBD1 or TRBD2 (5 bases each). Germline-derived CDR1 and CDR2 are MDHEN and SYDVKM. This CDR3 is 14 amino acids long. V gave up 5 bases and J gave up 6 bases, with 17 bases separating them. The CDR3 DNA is TGTGCCAGCAGTGGGACCGGGGCCAGAGGCGAGCAGTACTTC. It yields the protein CASSGTGARGEQYF. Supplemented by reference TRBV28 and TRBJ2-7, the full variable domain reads DVKVTQSSRYLVKRTGEKVFLECVQDMDHENMFWYRQDPGLGLRLIYFSYDVKMKEKGDIPEGYSVSREKKERFSLILESASTNQTSMYLCASSGTGARGEQYFGPGTRLTVT.

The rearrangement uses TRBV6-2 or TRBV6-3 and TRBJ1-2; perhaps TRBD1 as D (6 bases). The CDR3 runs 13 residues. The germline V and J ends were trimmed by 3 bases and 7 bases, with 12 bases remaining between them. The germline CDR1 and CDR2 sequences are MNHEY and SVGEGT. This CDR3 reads CASSYGGGLGYTF. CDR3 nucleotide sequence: TGTGCCAGCAGTTATGGGGGGGGCCTTGGCTACACCTTC.

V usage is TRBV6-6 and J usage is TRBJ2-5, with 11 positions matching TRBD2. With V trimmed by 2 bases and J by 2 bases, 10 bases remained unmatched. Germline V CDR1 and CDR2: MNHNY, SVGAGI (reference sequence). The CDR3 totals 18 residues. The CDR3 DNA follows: TGTGCCAGCAGTTACCTTGGACTAGCGGGTGCCCATCAAGAGACCCAGTACTTC. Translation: CASSYLGLAGAHQETQYF.

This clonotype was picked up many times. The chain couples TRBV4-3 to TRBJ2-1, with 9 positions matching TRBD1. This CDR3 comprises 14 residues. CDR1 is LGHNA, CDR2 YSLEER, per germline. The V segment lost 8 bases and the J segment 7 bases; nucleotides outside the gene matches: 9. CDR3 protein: CASSPGQGGNEQFF. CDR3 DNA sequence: TGCGCCAGCTCTCCGGGACAGGGTGGGAATGAGCAGTTCTTC.

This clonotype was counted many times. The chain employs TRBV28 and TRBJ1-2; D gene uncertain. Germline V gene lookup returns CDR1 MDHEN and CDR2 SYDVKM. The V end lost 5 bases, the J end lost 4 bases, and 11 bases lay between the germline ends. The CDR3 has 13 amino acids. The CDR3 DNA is TGTGCCAGCAGTCGCGGAGACCTCTATGGCTACACCTTC. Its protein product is CASSRGDLYGYTF.

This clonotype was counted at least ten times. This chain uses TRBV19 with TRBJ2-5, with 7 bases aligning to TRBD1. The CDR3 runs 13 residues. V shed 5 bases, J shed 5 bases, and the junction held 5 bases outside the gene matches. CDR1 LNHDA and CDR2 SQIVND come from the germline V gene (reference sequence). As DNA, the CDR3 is TGTGCCAGTAGTCACGACAGGGTGGAGACCCAGTACTTC. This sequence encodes CASSHDRVETQYF.